These T cell receptor beta chains were read from a single sample in a study of cytomegalovirus exposure and HLA in healthy donors. Assay used: immunoSEQ multiplex PCR; TCRdb lists only in-frame clones, some missing. The sample yields 45,000 to 65,000 clones, around nine tenths seen once. Sequencing was done on a sample of PBMCs. These receptors originate from a man between 18 and 35 years old in good health and CMV-seronegative. The CDR3 runs from the conserved cysteine through the conserved F or W. The D gene is left open where the match is weak. A clone size is listed for some rows: how often the clone was seen (once, few, many), or a class if it is expanded.

v_call	clone_size	d_call	j_call	cdr3_aa	cdr3_nt
TRBV5-1	-	TRBD1	TRBJ2-1	CASRSGTGPYNEQFF	TGCGCCAGCAGATCCGGGACAGGCCCCTACAATGAGCAGTTCTTC
TRBV9	-	TRBD2	TRBJ2-2	CASSVDAGTSMGTGELFF	TGTGCCAGCAGCGTAGATGCCGGGACTAGCATGGGCACCGGGGAGCTGTTTTTT
TRBV2	-	-	TRBJ2-1	CASSLLAPSSYNEQFF	TGTGCCAGCAGTTTGCTAGCTCCGAGCTCCTACAATGAGCAGTTCTTC
TRBV6-4	-	TRBD2	TRBJ2-1	CASSDASSGRLIF	TGTGCCAGCAGTGACGCCTCTAGCGGGAGGTTGATCTTC
TRBV11-2	-	TRBD1	TRBJ2-1	CASSLVWTGYSYNEQFF	TGTGCCAGCAGCTTAGTTTGGACAGGATACTCCTACAATGAGCAGTTCTTC
TRBV19	-	TRBD1	TRBJ1-3	CASSNRGRLAGNTIYF	TGTGCCAGTAGTAACAGGGGGCGATTGGCTGGAAACACCATATATTTT
TRBV2	-	-	TRBJ2-1	CASNRDSLGFVNEQFF	TGTGCCAGCAACCGGGACTCCTTAGGGTTCGTCAATGAGCAGTTCTTC
TRBV6-5	-	TRBD2	TRBJ2-2	CASKRSGRPLGELFF	TGTGCCAGCAAAAGGAGCGGGAGACCCCTCGGGGAGCTGTTTTTT
TRBV19	-	-	TRBJ2-2	CASSPGSRNTGELFF	TGTGCCAGTAGCCCTGGGAGTAGGAACACCGGGGAGCTGTTTTTT
TRBV30	-	-	TRBJ1-1	CAWSAGGGSEAFF	TGTGCCTGGAGTGCTGGGGGAGGGTCTGAAGCTTTCTTT
TRBV28	-	TRBD2	TRBJ2-1	CASRNPSGSSYNEQFF	TGTGCCAGCAGAAACCCAAGCGGGAGTTCCTACAATGAGCAGTTCTTC
TRBV12-5	-	-	TRBJ2-7	CASGRGAGYEQYF	TGTGCTAGTGGCCGGGGGGCCGGATACGAGCAGTACTTC
TRBV6-4	-	TRBD2	TRBJ2-6	CASSDSSGSGANVLTF	TGTGCCAGCAGTGACTCTAGCGGGAGTGGGGCCAACGTCCTGACTTTC
TRBV10-3	few	TRBD2	TRBJ2-3	CAISDPPGGGTDTQYF	TGTGCCATCAGTGATCCCCCGGGAGGGGGCACAGATACGCAGTATTTT
TRBV4-1	-	-	TRBJ1-2	CASSSLFGGPSPYGYTF	TGCGCCAGCAGCTCTTTGTTCGGGGGGCCCTCCCCCTATGGCTACACCTTC
TRBV30	-	TRBD1	TRBJ1-1	CAWSVQGTRNTEAFF	TGTGCCTGGAGTGTACAGGGGACCAGGAACACTGAAGCTTTCTTT
TRBV6-6	-	-	TRBJ1-5	CASSSSSSQPQHF	TGTGCCAGCAGTTCATCGTCGAGTCAGCCCCAGCATTTT
TRBV4-1	-	TRBD1	TRBJ2-3	CASSQVGFGTGGTDTQYF	TGCGCCAGCAGCCAAGTAGGGTTTGGGACAGGAGGCACAGATACGCAGTATTTT
TRBV4-1	-	-	TRBJ2-7	CASSQGVGRGARDEQYF	TGCGCCAGCAGCCAAGGGGTGGGCAGGGGGGCTAGAGACGAGCAGTACTTC
TRBV5-1	few	TRBD1	TRBJ1-2	CASSIGTAPGYGYTF	TGCGCCAGCAGCATAGGGACAGCCCCTGGCTATGGCTACACCTTC
TRBV6-4	-	TRBD1	TRBJ1-2	CASSDLLGQGMNYGYTF	TGTGCCAGCAGTGACCTACTTGGACAGGGTATGAACTATGGCTACACCTTC
TRBV6-5	-	TRBD2	TRBJ2-7	CASMEISGRYEQYF	TGTGCCAGCATGGAGATTAGCGGGAGATACGAGCAGTACTTC
TRBV5-1	-	-	TRBJ2-5	CASKPGAVQETQYF	TGCGCCAGCAAGCCAGGGGCGGTTCAGGAGACCCAGTACTTC
TRBV27	-	TRBD1	TRBJ1-1	CASSRRGENTEAFF	TGTGCCAGCAGTCGCAGGGGGGAAAACACTGAAGCTTTCTTT
TRBV5-1	-	TRBD1	TRBJ1-1	CASNTGGRTEAFF	TGCGCCAGCAACACAGGGGGCAGGACTGAAGCTTTCTTT
TRBV5-1	-	-	TRBJ2-1	CASSSYGDNEQFF	TGCGCCAGCAGCTCCTACGGGGACAATGAGCAGTTCTTC
TRBV6-5	-	-	TRBJ1-5	CASRSNQNQPQHF	TGTGCCAGCAGGTCGAATCAGAATCAGCCCCAGCATTTT
TRBV10-3	-	TRBD2	TRBJ2-1	CALGLAGYNEQFF	TGTGCCCTGGGACTAGCAGGCTACAATGAGCAGTTCTTC
TRBV7-2	few	-	TRBJ2-5	CASSTRVQETQYF	TGTGCCAGCAGCACTAGGGTGCAAGAGACCCAGTACTTC
TRBV19	-	-	TRBJ1-5	CASSIGSRAGNQPQHF	TGTGCCAGTAGTATAGGAAGCAGGGCTGGCAATCAGCCCCAGCATTTT
TRBV28	once	TRBD2	TRBJ2-5	CASSPGLAGVRETQYF	TGTGCCAGCAGTCCGGGACTAGCGGGAGTTCGGGAGACCCAGTACTTC
TRBV6-1	-	-	TRBJ1-5	CASSESWGLNQPQHF	TGTGCCAGCAGTGAAAGTTGGGGCCTGAATCAGCCCCAGCATTTT
TRBV5-4	-	TRBD2	TRBJ2-3	CASSFEWTSGDTDTQYF	TGTGCCAGCAGCTTCGAATGGACTAGCGGGGACACAGATACGCAGTATTTT
TRBV28	-	-	TRBJ1-2	CASSNFPGSYGYTF	TGTGCCAGCAGTAATTTTCCCGGGAGCTATGGCTACACCTTC
TRBV28	-	TRBD1	TRBJ2-1	CASRTGGINEQFF	TGTGCCAGCAGGACAGGGGGGATCAATGAGCAGTTCTTC
TRBV4-1	once	-	TRBJ1-1	CASSLESVNTEAFF	TGCGCCAGCAGCCTGGAGTCGGTGAACACTGAAGCTTTCTTT
TRBV5-1	-	-	TRBJ2-3	CASSLRQFTDTQYF	TGCGCCAGCAGCTTGAGACAGTTCACAGATACGCAGTATTTT
TRBV2	-	TRBD1	TRBJ2-7	CASTQTGGEQYF	TGTGCCAGCACTCAGACAGGGGGCGAGCAGTACTTC
TRBV28	-	TRBD2	TRBJ2-1	CASSLGTSGRGEQFF	TGTGCCAGCAGTTTAGGGACTAGCGGGAGGGGTGAGCAGTTCTTC
TRBV19	-	-	TRBJ2-7	CASSPRGAYEQYF	TGTGCCAGTAGTCCCAGGGGAGCCTACGAGCAGTACTTC
TRBV15	-	-	TRBJ1-3	CATSRGGPADTIYF	TGTGCCACCAGCAGGGGGGGACCTGCGGACACCATATATTTT
TRBV7-2	-	-	TRBJ1-1	CASSLDGGLMNTEAFF	TGTGCCAGCAGCTTAGACGGGGGACTCATGAACACTGAAGCTTTCTTT
TRBV21-1	-	-	TRBJ1-5	CASSTGGVGNQPQHF	TGTGCCAGCAGTACAGGGGGGGTCGGCAATCAGCCCCAGCATTTT
TRBV6-6	-	TRBD1	TRBJ1-1	CASRDRGALNTEAFF	TGTGCCAGCAGAGACAGGGGGGCGTTGAACACTGAAGCTTTCTTT
TRBV7-8	once	-	TRBJ1-4	CASSMQGLGEKLFF	TGTGCCAGCAGCATGCAGGGTCTAGGCGAAAAACTGTTTTTT
TRBV7-3	-	TRBD1	TRBJ2-1	CASSLRGQVLGNEQFF	TGTGCCAGCAGCTTAAGGGGACAGGTCTTAGGCAATGAGCAGTTCTTC
TRBV19	-	-	TRBJ1-5	CASIWSGRVSNQPQHF	TGTGCCAGTATTTGGTCAGGCAGAGTGAGCAATCAGCCCCAGCATTTT